A single count supports the clone carrying this T cell receptor beta chain. This CDR3 is built from 14 residues. Per the germline V gene, CDR1 is MGHRA and CDR2 is YSYEKL. The germline V and J ends were trimmed by 3 bases and 10 bases, with 13 bases remaining between them. These data are taken from a study of shared clonotypes between healthy human individuals. The overall study: Three plates were used per donor for CD4 naive, three for CD4 memory, two for CD8 naive and one for CD8 memory.

For every subset, genomic DNA was evenly distributed across several immunoSEQ plates. Per the original methods: As immunoSEQ supplied junction-only sequences (without quality scores), filtering differed. Some clones are missing from TCRdb's copy, which holds only in-frame ones; the method was immunoSEQ multiplex PCR. That table is the source of V, J and clone size, and D and trimming were worked out from the DNA. The sample yields 600,000 to 700,000 clones, around 73% seen once. The CD4+ fraction was divided into a CD45RA+ naive subset and a CD45RA-negative memory subset. The chain joins TRBV4-1 to TRBJ1-6; a weak D match, TRBD1 (6 bases). Sequenced material: memory CD4+ T cells sorted from blood. Regarding subset: CD45RA-negative fraction. The sequence came from a woman between 25 and 40 years old in good health. The DNA of the CDR3 is TGCGCCAGCAGCCAGGAGGACAGTCGATCACCCCTCCACTTT. This gives the protein CASSQEDSRSPLHF.